This passage covers 17 T cell receptor beta chains from one sample sequenced in a study of neurological immune-mediated disorders. TCRdb ran MiXCR on the 5' RACE reads and lists one entry per CDR3 protein. The sample shows more than 40,000 distinct CDR3 sequences, 3% of them seen only once. The source material was PBMCs. The receptors shown here come from a woman aged 45-65 years with multiple sclerosis.

This clonotype was detected many times. V and J are TRBV9 and TRBJ2-7, with 14 bases lining up with TRBD2. The CDR3 totals 16 residues. CDR1 and CDR2 (germline): SGDLS, YYNGEE. With 3 bases clipped from V and 3 bases from J, the junction kept 5 bases outside the gene matches. CDR3 loop: CASSEGLAGVIYEQYF. In nucleotides, the CDR3 is TGTGCCAGCAGCGAGGGACTAGCGGGAGTTATCTACGAGCAGTACTTC. Based on the CDR3 plus reference TRBV9 and TRBJ2-7, the full variable domain is DSGVTQTPKHLITATGQRVTLRCSPRSGDLSVYWYQQSLDQGLQFLIQYYNGEERAKGNILERFSAQQFPDLHSELNLSSLELGDSALYFCASSEGLAGVIYEQYFGPGTRLTVT.

This clonotype appeared many times. This chain connects TRBV20-1 to TRBJ2-2; tentative D call: TRBD2 (5 bases). Trimming cost V 1 base and J 1 base, with 10 bases left between them. The CDR3 is 15 residues long. Germline loops: CDR1 DFQATT, CDR2 SNEGSKA (reference sequence). The CDR3 loop is CSARGVARNTGELFF. The CDR3 nucleotides are TGCAGTGCTAGAGGGGTAGCGAGGAACACCGGGGAGCTGTTTTTT.

This clonotype was detected many times. The V gene is TRBV5-1, the J gene TRBJ2-5; D ambiguous. V was trimmed by 1 base and J by 0 bases, leaving 7 bases between them. The CDR3 length is 14 residues. From germline, CDR1 is SGHRS and CDR2 YFSETQ. CDR3 sequence (DNA): TGCGCCAGCAGCTTGATGTCCGACCAAGAGACCCAGTACTTC. Translated, it gives CASSLMSDQETQYF.

This clonotype has ten or more counts. The J gene is TRBJ1-1, the V gene TRBV14; D gene unclear. V lost 4 bases to trimming and J lost 0 bases, with 12 bases between them. This CDR3 is 15 amino acids long. Per the germline V gene, CDR1 is SGHDN and CDR2 is FVKESK. Here the CDR3 DNA reads TGTGCCAGCAGCCCCCGGACGGGAGTGAACACTGAAGCTTTCTTT. Its translation: CASSPRTGVNTEAFF.

This clonotype was detected ten times or more. V usage is TRBV7-9 and J usage is TRBJ2-1; D ambiguous. The V gene lost 5 bases and the J gene lost 5 bases, with 7 bases spanning the gap. Germline CDR1 and CDR2: SEHNR and FQNEAQ (reference sequence). This CDR3 contains 12 residues. CDR3 coding DNA: TGTGCCAGCAGCCCCCCGCACAATGAGCAGTTCTTC. Its protein is CASSPPHNEQFF.

There are many counts of this clonotype. The rearrangement joins TRBV27 to TRBJ1-1, with 7 bases identical to TRBD1. This CDR3 is built from 17 residues. Germline-derived CDR1 and CDR2 are MNHEY and SMNVEV (reference sequence). V lost 5 bases, J lost 5 bases, and 17 bases stayed unmatched. CDR3 bases: TGTGCCAGCAGTGCCTCCAGCAGGGGGGCCAGGTGGACTGAAGCTTTCTTT. It translates to CASSASSRGARWTEAFF.

This clonotype was picked up many times. The rearrangement joins TRBV3-1 to TRBJ1-1; no definite D call. This CDR3 region has 14 residues. The V gene lost 1 base and the J gene lost 1 base, with 7 bases spanning the gap. CDR1 LGHDT and CDR2 YNNKEL come from the germline V gene (reference sequence). In DNA form, the CDR3 reads TGTGCCAGCAGCCAAGCGAGCACGAACACTGAAGCTTTCTTT. As protein: CASSQASTNTEAFF.

This clonotype is medium-sized (0.01 to 0.1%) within its sample. The chain joins TRBV20-1 to TRBJ2-3, with 8 bases lining up with TRBD2. Per germline, CDR1 DFQATT and CDR2 SNEGSKA (reference sequence). This CDR3 has 15 amino acids. After removal of 0 bases from V and 2 bases from J, the junction contained 4 bases not matched to a gene. CDR3 sequence reads: CSARELAEATDTQYF. In nucleotides, the CDR3 is TGCAGTGCTAGAGAACTAGCGGAAGCCACAGATACGCAGTATTTT.

This clonotype came up many times. The rearrangement uses TRBV12-3 or TRBV12-4 and TRBJ1-2; TRBD1 is a possible D gene (5 bases). Trimming shortened V by 2 bases and J by 6 bases, and 13 bases separated the two germline ends. The CDR3 loop spans 14 amino acids. The CDR3 loop is CASSLNAGDHGYTF. CDR3 sequence (DNA): TGTGCCAGCAGTTTAAATGCGGGGGATCATGGCTACACCTTC.

This clonotype came up many times. The V and J genes are TRBV6-5 and TRBJ2-5, with TRBD1 as a possible D gene (6 bases). The germline V gene encodes CDR1 MNHEY and CDR2 SVGAGI. CDR3 size: 20 residues. V gave up 6 bases and J gave up 2 bases, with 31 bases separating them. CDR3 sequence: CASSSGSRGFTPIQQETQYF. The CDR3 bases are TGTGCCAGCAGCTCAGGCTCCAGGGGCTTTACCCCCATCCAGCAAGAGACCCAGTACTTC.

This clonotype was picked up many times. An end of the junction differs from the germline gene, which may be a read error. V and J are TRBV7-7 and TRBJ2-1; no firm D call. Per germline, CDR1 SSHAT and CDR2 FNYEAQ (reference sequence). CDR3 length: 13 residues. CDR3 amino acids: CASSLEAGNEQFF. The CDR3 nucleotides are TGTGCTAGCAGCTTAGAGGCCGGAAATGAGCAGTTCTTC.

This clonotype has a count of ten or more. The V and J genes are TRBV5-1 and TRBJ1-5, with 9 bases identical to TRBD1. Germline assignment: CDR1 SGHRS and CDR2 YFSETQ. This CDR3 has 15 amino acids. With 4 bases clipped from V and 1 base from J, the junction kept 3 bases outside the gene matches. CDR3 DNA: TGCGCCAGCAGCCCGGACAGGGGAAGCAATCAGCCCCAGCATTTT. It codes for CASSPDRGSNQPQHF. Together with reference TRBV5-1 and TRBJ1-5, the CDR3 gives the full variable domain: KAGVTQTPRYLIKTRGQQVTLSCSPISGHRSVSWYQQTPGQGLQFLFEYFSETQRNKGNFPGRFSGRQFSNSRSEMNVSTLELGDSALYLCASSPDRGSNQPQHFGDGTRLSIL.

Concerning this clonotype: This may be a read error: a much more frequent sequence differs by one nucleotide. The chain joins TRBV5-1 to TRBJ2-1; 14 bases agree with TRBD2. The germline V gene has CDR1 SGHRS and CDR2 YFSETQ. This CDR3 contains 19 residues. CDR3 DNA: TGCGCCAGCAGGGGGGCCGGGACTAGCGGGGGAGAATCCTACAATGCGCAGTTCTTC. Translation: CASRGAGTSGGESYNAQFF.

This clonotype was seen at least ten times. The chain employs TRBV20-1 and TRBJ2-7, with TRBD2 matching over 10 bases. Unmatched junction bases numbered 11, after V lost 4 bases and J lost 5 bases. Germline V gene lookup returns CDR1 DFQATT and CDR2 SNEGSKA (reference sequence). The CDR3 is made up of 15 amino acids. The chain's CDR3 is CSAMVTSGRADEQYF. The CDR3 region has the DNA TGCAGTGCTATGGTTACGAGCGGGAGGGCCGACGAGCAGTACTTC.

This clonotype was counted ten times or more. The chain uses TRBV20-1 and TRBJ1-4; 7 bases are a match to TRBD1. V trimming: 5 bases; J trimming: 7 bases; junction bases outside the gene matches: 7. CDR1 is DFQATT, CDR2 SNEGSKA, per germline (reference sequence). The CDR3 contains 13 residues. The CDR3 DNA is TGCAGTGCTCTCGACAGGGAGGGTGAAAAACTGTTTTTT. Translated: CSALDREGEKLFF.

This clonotype was recorded many times. The rearrangement uses TRBV3-1 and TRBJ2-1, with TRBD2 matching over 9 bases. Germline V lookup: CDR1 LGHDT, CDR2 YNNKEL (reference sequence). CDR3 length: 18 residues. Trimming at V came to 4 bases and at J to 6 bases, leaving 16 bases not matched to a gene. The CDR3 DNA is TGTGCCAGCAGCCTCGTGGCGGGGGGGCTCACGTGGGTCAATGAGCAGTTCTTC. Protein: CASSLVAGGLTWVNEQFF.

The table lists this clonotype with many counts. This rearrangement joins TRBV7-6 to TRBJ2-7, with TRBD1 identical over 7 bases. This CDR3 spans 15 amino acids. V trimming: 5 bases; J trimming: 1 base; junction bases outside the gene matches: 8. CDR1 SGHVS and CDR2 FNYEAQ come from the germline V gene. Here the CDR3 reads CASSEPRQGSYEQYV. In DNA form, the CDR3 reads TGTGCCAGCAGCGAGCCTCGACAGGGTTCCTACGAGCAGTACGTC.